This TCR beta chain appears in the sequencing data of a study of a mutant IDH1 vaccine in newly diagnosed glioma. The overall study: In some groups vaccination began 4-6 weeks post-radiotherapy; others received it with temozolomide. The treated group averaged roughly 40 years old and was about 62% male, roughly 38% female.

Of note for this clone: Its antigen remains unknown.

Whole-study findings and limits: With respect to changes in top peripheral T cell clonotypes, pseudoprogression seemed unrelated.

This CDR3 has 15 amino acids. Germline lookup yields CDR1 SEHNR and CDR2 FQNEAQ (reference sequence). Trimming took 2 bases from V and 0 from J, leaving 10 bases between them. Time point given: week 5, during vaccination. The content of each vaccine dose was 300 ug of mutant IDH1 20-mer peptide, and topical imiquimod accompanied it. Data came from immunoSEQ multiplex PCR; TCRdb stores just in-frame clones and leaves some out. This repertoire shows some 55,000 clones, around 90% found once; its top ten account for about 4.6%. The starting material was PBMCs, obtained from a glioma patient whose treatment included an IDH1 peptide vaccine. This TCR came from a woman aged 40 to 55 with glioma. J is TRBJ1-2 and V is TRBV7-9, with D uncertain. Written as DNA, the CDR3 is TGTGCCAGCAGCTTACGTCAGACCGCTAACTATGGCTACACCTTC. Amino acid sequence: CASSLRQTANYGYTF.